This section outlines one T cell receptor (beta chain) sequence together with its context. What it binds is unknown. The sample comes from a study of cytomegalovirus exposure and HLA in healthy donors. Study-wide background: The 500 to 750 first-cohort repertoires and the 120 or so validation repertoires shared the same platform, a later analysis reported. Study conclusions and caveats: Under in vitro conditions, three CMV-associated chains were confirmed as specific for CMV antigens.

CDR1 is LNHDA and CDR2 is SQIVND in the germline V gene (reference sequence). Between the trimmed V and J ends, which lost 6 bases and 4 bases, there was a span of 12 bases. CDR3 size: 13 residues. The assay was immunoSEQ multiplex PCR, and TCRdb's table has in-frame clones only and misses some. The table includes some 60,000 clones, about 94% detected once. The sequence was collected from a man between 18 and 29 years old in good health and CMV-seropositive. The chain has TRBV19 and TRBJ1-2; a possible D gene is TRBD1 (5 bases). The material sequenced was PBMCs. The CDR3 sequence is CASRGRGGYGYTF. The CDR3 DNA follows: TGTGCCAGTAGGGGGAGGGGTGGCTATGGCTACACCTTC.